This section outlines one TCR beta chain sequence together with its context. CDR3 length equals 15 residues. The authors spiked synthetic TCR analog templates into each PCR. Clones were sequenced by immunoSEQ multiplex PCR, and TCRdb holds only the in-frame ones, with some missing. This table holds more than 90,000 clones, around 93% found once. The data derive from a study of PD-L1 blockade in urothelial cancer. Across the study: Samples came from 3 weeks, at the second dose, and 6 weeks into treatment.

Time point meaning: peripheral blood 6 weeks after treatment start. Each patient contributed between 1 and 8 total time points of blood mononuclear cells, pretreatment and during treatment. The chain uses TRBV21-1 and TRBJ1-1. TRBV21-1 has pseudogene status. The TCR comes from a man in his fifties or sixties with urothelial cancer. Sequenced material: PBMCs, taken around atezolizumab (anti-PD-L1) treatment. CDR3 in DNA: TGTGCCATTCCAGCGCGGGACCTCGACTTGCTGGAAGCTTTCTTT. Residues: CAIPARDLDLLEAFF.